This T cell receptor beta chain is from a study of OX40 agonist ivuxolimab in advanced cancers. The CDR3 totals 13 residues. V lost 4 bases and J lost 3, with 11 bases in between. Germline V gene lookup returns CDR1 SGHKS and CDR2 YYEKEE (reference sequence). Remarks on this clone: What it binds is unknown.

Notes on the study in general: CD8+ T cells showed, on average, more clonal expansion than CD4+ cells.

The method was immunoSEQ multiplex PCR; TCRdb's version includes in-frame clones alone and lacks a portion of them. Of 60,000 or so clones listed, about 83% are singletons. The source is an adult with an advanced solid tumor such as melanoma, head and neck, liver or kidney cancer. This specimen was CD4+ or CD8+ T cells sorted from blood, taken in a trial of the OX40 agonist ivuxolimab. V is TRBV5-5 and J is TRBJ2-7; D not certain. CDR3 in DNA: TGTGCCAGCAGCCCCGCGTCACTCTACGAGCAGTACTTC. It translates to CASSPASLYEQYF.